This TCR beta chain was found in a study of blood T cell repertoires in COVID-19. As for the study in general: Spain, Italy and the United States supplied samples that represented acute and convalescent COVID-19.

This clone has more than one count but fewer than ten. Trimming took off 0 bases at V and 0 bases at J, with 9 bases between the two ends. CDR3 length: 16 amino acids. Germline CDR1 and CDR2: LGHNA and YSLEER. In the original analysis: Estimation of nucleated cell counts relied on the amplification of reference gene primers. The table came from immunoSEQ multiplex PCR; TCRdb's copy has only in-frame clones and leaves some out. The DNA was the basis for D and trimming; V, J and clone size are from that table. The sample has more than 150,000 clones, about nine tenths seen once. What was sequenced was peripheral blood. The chain recombines TRBV4-3 with TRBJ2-1; D gene unclear. The TCR originated in a man in his sixties or seventies with active or convalescent COVID-19. The CDR3 reads CASSQETVLSYNEQFF. In DNA form, the CDR3 reads TGCGCCAGCAGCCAAGAAACAGTTCTCTCCTACAATGAGCAGTTCTTC.